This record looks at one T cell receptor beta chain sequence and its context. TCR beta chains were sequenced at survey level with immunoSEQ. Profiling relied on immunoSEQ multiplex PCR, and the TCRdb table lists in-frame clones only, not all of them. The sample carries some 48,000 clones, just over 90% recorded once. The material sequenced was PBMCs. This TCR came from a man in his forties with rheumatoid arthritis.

In DNA, the CDR3 is TGTGCCAGCAGTGAAAATCAGGGAGGGATCGCTGAAGCTTTCTTT. It encodes CASSENQGGIAEAFF. The genes are TRBV2 and TRBJ1-1, with D possibly matching TRBD1 (5 bases). The germline V gene has CDR1 SNHLY and CDR2 FYNNEI. This CDR3 has 15 residues. Trimming left V 2 bases short and J 6 bases short, with 16 bases between.